This entry lists 24 T cell receptor beta chains sequenced from one sample in a study of radiation and T cells in renal cell carcinoma. Profiling relied on immunoSEQ multiplex PCR, and the TCRdb table lists in-frame clones only, not all of them. The profile shows about 130,000 clones, 70% to 90% of them singletons. This sample's time point: blood 2 weeks post-SBRT. Sample treatment: 15 Gy SBRT to primary tumor, nephrectomy 4 weeks later. The source was blood, collected from a patient whose treatment included radiotherapy and nephrectomy. Receptors originate from a woman aged 70-85 years with renal cell carcinoma.

The chain has TRBV2 and TRBJ1-1; TRBD1 aligns across 8 bases. The V gene end was trimmed by 4 bases and the J gene end by 3 bases; junction bases not matched to a gene: 10. In germline, CDR1 is SNHLY, CDR2 FYNNEI. The CDR3 has 16 residues. In DNA, the CDR3 is TGTGCCAGCAGTGGGGCAGGGGGCGCGAAATACACTGAAGCTTTCTTT. It specifies CASSGAGGAKYTEAFF.

The gene calls are TRBV19 and TRBJ2-1; 8 bases are shared with TRBD1. V was pared by 7 bases and J by 0 bases, with 5 bases of the junction left unmatched. Germline CDR1 reads LNHDA; CDR2 reads SQIVND (reference sequence). CDR3 length: 15 residues. The CDR3 region is CASTGDRGSYNEQFF. In DNA, the CDR3 is TGTGCCAGTACCGGAGACAGGGGCTCCTACAATGAGCAGTTCTTC.

The chain carries TRBV4-3 and TRBJ1-4; 11 positions match TRBD1. Per the germline V gene, CDR1 is LGHNA and CDR2 is YSLEER. The CDR3 sequence is 17 residues long. J was trimmed by 10 bases and V by 0 bases; bases with no gene match: 10. DNA for the CDR3: TGCGCCAGCAGCCAAGATCTCACGGACAGGGGGCACGGAAAACTGTTTTTT. This translates into CASSQDLTDRGHGKLFF.

The chain employs TRBV7-2 and TRBJ1-6; D unclear. V was pared by 1 base and J by 7 bases, with 14 bases between. The germline V gene encodes CDR1 SGHTA and CDR2 FQGNSA. This CDR3 has 16 residues. The CDR3 reads CASSLVGEGPNSPLHF. Written as DNA, the CDR3 is TGTGCCAGCAGCTTAGTAGGAGAGGGCCCGAATTCACCCCTCCACTTT.

In DNA form, the CDR3 reads TGCGCCAGCAGTCACCCTACTAGCGTTTACAATGAGCAGTTCTTC. Translation gives CASSHPTSVYNEQFF. The J gene is TRBJ2-1, the V gene TRBV23-1; TRBD2 agrees at 7 bases. TRBV23-1 is noted as an ORF with a role that remains uncertain. CDR3 length equals 15 residues. J lost 4 bases, V lost 3 bases, and 6 bases had no gene match.

This clone was found once. The J gene is TRBJ1-1, the V gene TRBV7-2; weak D call: TRBD1 (5 bases). Per germline, CDR1 SGHTA and CDR2 FQGNSA. CDR3 size: 15 residues. V gave up 6 bases and J gave up 0 bases, with 14 bases separating them. CDR3 sequence (DNA): TGTGCCAGCAGACCTCAGGGAGTGGTGAACACTGAAGCTTTCTTT. This encodes CASRPQGVVNTEAFF.

J is TRBJ2-3 and V is TRBV5-1, with D possibly matching TRBD2 (7 bases). Looked up from germline, CDR1 is SGHRS and CDR2 is YFSETQ. Deletions cut 5 bases from V and 3 bases from J, with 13 bases between. This CDR3 spans 14 amino acids. CDR3: CASRGAGATDTQYF. The CDR3 coding sequence is TGCGCCAGCAGAGGGGCGGGGGCGACAGATACGCAGTATTTT.

The chain employs TRBV19 and TRBJ1-1; 7 bases map to TRBD1. This CDR3 contains 15 residues. The germline CDR1 and CDR2 sequences are LNHDA and SQIVND (reference sequence). J was trimmed by 1 base and V by 6 bases; bases with no gene match: 8. The CDR3 protein is CASRKLGQKNTEAFF. In DNA, the CDR3 is TGTGCCAGTAGGAAACTGGGACAGAAGAACACTGAAGCTTTCTTT.

The gene calls are TRBV28 and TRBJ1-2, with D tentatively TRBD1 (6 bases). Trimming stripped 4 bases from V and 2 bases from J, with 11 bases between. This CDR3 has 14 amino acids. The germline CDR1 and CDR2 sequences are MDHEN and SYDVKM. For the CDR3, the DNA is TGTGCCAGCAGTTCGGGACAAGCAAACTATGGCTACACCTTC. Encoded protein: CASSSGQANYGYTF.

The J gene is TRBJ1-2, the V gene TRBV19; the match to TRBD1 covers 7 bases. J was trimmed by 2 bases and V by 5 bases; bases with no gene match: 5. CDR3 length: 14 amino acids. Germline CDR1 reads LNHDA; CDR2 reads SQIVND (reference sequence). This CDR3 is CASSPGTENYGYTF. CDR3 sequence (DNA): TGTGCCAGTAGTCCTGGGACAGAGAACTATGGCTACACCTTC.

This clone has just one count. The rearrangement links TRBV15 to TRBJ2-1; 11 bases match TRBD2. Germline CDR1 is LNHNV and CDR2 is YYDKDF (reference sequence). Trimming removed 1 base from V and 6 bases from J; junction bases left unmatched: 2. There are 15 residues in the CDR3. CDR3 protein: CATSRASGGPNEQFF. The CDR3 DNA sequence: TGTGCCACCAGCAGAGCTAGCGGGGGGCCCAATGAGCAGTTCTTC. The entire variable domain, with the rest obtained from reference TRBV15 and TRBJ2-1, is as follows: DAMVIQNPRYQVTQFGKPVTLSCSQTLNHNVMYWYQQKSSQAPKLLFHYYDKDFNNEADTPDNFQSRRPNTSFCFLDIRSPGLGDTAMYLCATSRASGGPNEQFFGPGTRLTVL.

The chain carries TRBV7-2 and TRBJ2-7; D gene ambiguous. V dropped 2 bases and J dropped 0 bases, with 5 bases sitting between them. Per the germline V gene, CDR1 is SGHTA and CDR2 is FQGNSA. The CDR3 has 13 amino acids. The CDR3 DNA reads as TGTGCCAGCAGCTTAAGGAACTCCTACGAGCAGTACTTC. This gives the protein CASSLRNSYEQYF.

The CDR3: CASSPRGGYQPQHF. In DNA form, the CDR3 reads TGTGCCAGCAGCCCTCGCGGGGGGTATCAGCCCCAGCATTTT. This chain connects TRBV28 to TRBJ1-5; a possible D gene is TRBD1 (5 bases). This CDR3 contains 14 residues. Germline-derived CDR1 and CDR2 are MDHEN and SYDVKM. V was clipped by 6 bases and J by 5 bases, with 14 bases between them.

The CDR3 loop is CAWLQGRDTEAFF. As DNA, the CDR3 is TGTGCCTGGCTACAGGGGCGGGACACTGAAGCTTTCTTT. The genes are TRBV30 and TRBJ1-1; 7 bases agree with TRBD1. CDR1 is GTSNPN and CDR2 is SVGIG in the germline V gene (reference sequence). The junction had 6 bases not matched to a gene; V was cut back by 5 bases and J by 3 bases. The CDR3 totals 13 residues.

A note on this clone: Compared with germline, one end of the junction differs, possibly owing to a read error. The CDR3 sequence: CASSAPGPGQGAARIF. As DNA, the CDR3 is TGTGCCAGCAGCGCCCCGGGTCCGGGACAGGGGGCGGCTAGAATCTTC. The chain joins TRBV9 to TRBJ1-2; 12 bases map to TRBD1. The length of the CDR3 is 16 residues. CDR1 is SGDLS and CDR2 is YYNGEE in the germline V gene.

The CDR3 coding sequence is TGTGCCAGCAGCTTAGGACAGGGGCATAATGAAAAACTGTTTTTT. Translated, it gives CASSLGQGHNEKLFF. The gene calls are TRBV7-8 and TRBJ1-4; 8 bases are a match to TRBD1. The germline CDR1 and CDR2 sequences are SGHVS and FQNEAQ. Trimming at V came to 1 base and at J to 4 bases, leaving 2 bases not matched to a gene. The CDR3 is 15 residues long. Supplemented by reference TRBV7-8 and TRBJ1-4, the full variable domain reads GAGVSQSPRYKVAKRGQDVALRCDPISGHVSLFWYQQALGQGPEFLTYFQNEAQLDKSGLPSDRFFAERPEGSVSTLKIQRTQQEDSAVYLCASSLGQGHNEKLFFGSGTQLSVL.

The sample holds one count of this clone. The V and J genes are TRBV28 and TRBJ1-2; tentatively, D is TRBD1 (5 bases). The CDR3 has 13 residues. Germline V gene sequence: CDR1 MDHEN, CDR2 SYDVKM. V lost 7 bases and J 0 bases, leaving 9 bases between the germline ends. CDR3 amino acids: CASTRAANYGYTF. CDR3 coding DNA: TGTGCCAGCACCAGGGCCGCTAACTATGGCTACACCTTC.

This rearrangement joins TRBV9 to TRBJ2-1; 12 bases align to TRBD2. The CDR3 is 16 amino acids. Germline CDR1 SGDLS, CDR2 YYNGEE. V was pared by 2 bases and J by 6 bases, with 6 bases of the junction left unmatched. The CDR3 DNA reads TGTGCCAGCAGCGTGGCTAGCGGGGGGGTGGTCAATGAGCAGTTCTTC. It codes for CASSVASGGVVNEQFF.

This clone was found once. The chain couples TRBV7-8 to TRBJ2-5; D is undetermined. This CDR3 comprises 16 residues. V gave up 5 bases and J gave up 2 bases, with 18 bases separating them. The germline V gene encodes CDR1 SGHVS and CDR2 FQNEAQ. The CDR3 DNA is TGTGCCAGCAGCCCTCGACTGGGATGGGCACAAGAGACCCAGTACTTC. Its protein product is CASSPRLGWAQETQYF.

The rearrangement uses TRBV6-1 and TRBJ2-3; possibly TRBD2 for D (5 bases). The CDR3 covers 15 residues. V was trimmed by 6 bases and J by 2 bases, leaving 15 bases between them. Germline V gene lookup returns CDR1 MNHNS and CDR2 SASEGT. CDR3 DNA: TGTGCCAGCAGCGCCACTAGGAGCTACACAGATACGCAGTATTTT. It encodes CASSATRSYTDTQYF.

This chain connects TRBV2 to TRBJ1-1; 9 bases align to TRBD1. Trimming at V came to 9 bases and at J to 1 base, leaving 9 bases not matched to a gene. This CDR3 is built from 15 residues. Germline V gives CDR1 SNHLY, CDR2 FYNNEI. The CDR3 DNA follows: TGTGCCAGTCTTAATCCGGGACAGGGGAACACTGAAGCTTTCTTT. Protein: CASLNPGQGNTEAFF.

The chain is built from TRBV11-3 and TRBJ1-1; D is perhaps TRBD1 (6 bases). The V and J ends lost 5 bases and 4 bases respectively, with 20 bases between them. From germline, CDR1 is SGHNT and CDR2 YENEEA. CDR3 length: 16 amino acids. CDR3 residues: CASSPGGGRFATEAFF. Here the CDR3 DNA reads TGTGCCAGCAGCCCTGGCGGGGGGCGCTTTGCCACTGAAGCTTTCTTT.

The chain uses TRBV11-2 and TRBJ2-2, with a tentative D call TRBD2 (5 bases). This CDR3 region has 15 residues. Germline-derived CDR1 and CDR2 are SGHAT and FQNNGV. V was shortened by 3 bases and J by 7 bases, with 15 bases between the two germline ends. CDR3 loop: CASSFPFTRSGELFF. The CDR3 nucleotides are TGTGCCAGCAGCTTTCCCTTTACTAGAAGCGGGGAGCTGTTTTTT.

The V and J genes are TRBV11-2 and TRBJ1-2; D call uncertain. Trimming removed 1 base from V and 8 bases from J, with 14 bases in between. Per germline, CDR1 SGHAT and CDR2 FQNNGV. CDR3 size: 14 residues. The CDR3 DNA sequence: TGTGCCAGCAGCTTAGGGGCAGGTACGAGCGGCTACACCTTC. Amino acids: CASSLGAGTSGYTF.